This T cell receptor beta chain was profiled in a study of human T cells and chemical hapten exposure. Notes on this clonotype: Its specificity is unknown.

Regarding time point: patch test 3, about 24 weeks after DPC sensitization. Treatment of the sample: therapeutic diphenylcyclopropenone sensitization with weekly scalp DPC. Trimming took 1 base from V and 4 from J; bases not matched to a gene: 6. Germline CDR1 and CDR2: SGHTA and FQGNSA. The CDR3 loop spans 16 amino acids. Notes on the study in general: Against controls, expanded TCRs gave rise to significantly more large CDR3 similarity clusters.

Authors' processing steps: Sample TCR counts, which ranged from roughly 20,000 to 690,600, had a median of 95,638. TCRdb analysed the RACE reads with MiXCR anew, one entry per CDR3 protein. What appears here as the V and J calls and clone size reflects TCRdb's work, not the paper's. The data show about 160,000 distinct CDR3 sequences, 28% seen once. The chain is built from TRBV7-2 and TRBJ2-3, with 9 bases that match TRBD2. The receptor was isolated from a woman in her late teens or twenties with alopecia areata. Some clones in this sample may be carry-over from other donors' samples. Sample: whole blood, taken in connection with sensitization to the hapten diphenylcyclopropenone (DPC). Here the CDR3 reads CASSLGGLAGSDTQYF. CDR3 coding DNA: TGTGCCAGCAGCTTAGGGGGACTAGCAGGATCAGATACGCAGTATTTT.